A selection of T cell receptor beta chains follows, all from one sample in a study of pediatric ulcerative colitis. TCRdb keeps only in-frame clones here, not all; method: immunoSEQ multiplex PCR. This sample has around 22,000 clones, with about 71% found just once. The specimen was gut tissue. Every receptor here comes from a boy between 10 and 17 years old with severe ulcerative colitis. Each CDR3 is given with its conserved first and last residue. A D gene is named only where the DNA matches it firmly. Size is omitted from some rows. Given values are once, few, many or a class for expanded clones.

abundance,j_gene,d_gene,v_gene,CDR3nt,CDR3aa
NA,TRBJ1-2,NA,TRBV6-6,TGTGCCAGCAGTTTAGATGGCTACACCTTC,CASSLDGYTF
NA,TRBJ2-5,NA,TRBV2,TGTGCCAGCTTAGACCCCGGGACTCCGCCCCAAAGGGCCCAGTACTTC,CASLDPGTPPQRAQYF
NA,TRBJ1-1,NA,TRBV5-1,TGCGCCAGCAGCTTGGAGTGGGGCACTGAAGCTTTCTTT,CASSLEWGTEAFF
NA,TRBJ2-2,TRBD2,TRBV9,TGTGCCAGCAGCCTTAGACTAGCGGGACCCACCGGGGAGCTGTTTTTT,CASSLRLAGPTGELFF
NA,TRBJ2-7,NA,TRBV7-9,TGTGCCAGCAGCCCTCGGGACTCTAAGTTGCGCGAGCAGTACTTC,CASSPRDSKLREQYF
NA,TRBJ1-4,TRBD1,TRBV6-5,TGTGCCAGCAGCGACAGGGGGGCTGAAAAACTGTTTTTT,CASSDRGAEKLFF
NA,TRBJ2-1,NA,TRBV7-2,TGTGCCAGCAGCTCCGGGACTCACCGTCCCGAGGTCTTC,CASSSGTHRPEVF
NA,TRBJ1-6,NA,TRBV6-5,TGTGCCAGCAGCCCATACGGTTATAATTCACCCCTCCACTTT,CASSPYGYNSPLHF
NA,TRBJ2-1,TRBD2,TRBV18,TGTGCCAGCTCACCGACTAGCGGGGAAGAGCAGTTCTTC,CASSPTSGEEQFF
NA,TRBJ1-2,TRBD1,TRBV9,TGTGCCAGCAGCGTAGCTGGGACAGGGGTTTATGGCTACACCTTC,CASSVAGTGVYGYTF
NA,TRBJ2-1,NA,TRBV10-3,TGTGCCATCAGAGCAGGGGCCGAGCAGTTCTTC,CAIRAGAEQFF
NA,TRBJ1-1,NA,TRBV2,TGTGCCAGCAGTGAACGGACAGCCGAAGCTTTCTTT,CASSERTAEAFF
NA,TRBJ1-2,NA,TRBV6-5,TGTGCCAGCAGTCCCTCCCAGGGGCATGGCTACACCTTC,CASSPSQGHGYTF
medium-sized,TRBJ1-1,NA,TRBV7-9,TGTGCCAGCAGCTACCGGGACACCCTGAAAGGGGGTGAAGCTTTCTTT,CASSYRDTLKGGEAFF
NA,TRBJ1-2,NA,TRBV6-6,TGTGCCAGCAGTGACGGTATCTATGGCTACACCTTC,CASSDGIYGYTF
NA,TRBJ2-1,NA,TRBV2,TGTGCCAGCACCCTGGAGCGTAGCTCCTACAATGAGCAGTTCTTC,CASTLERSSYNEQFF
NA,TRBJ2-5,TRBD2,TRBV28,TGTGCCAGCAACCCGGGGGGAGGGAGGGCCCAGTACTTC,CASNPGGGRAQYF
once,TRBJ2-7,NA,TRBV5-1,TGCGCCAGCAGCTTGGAGGGGGGCGGAAACGAGCAGTACTTC,CASSLEGGGNEQYF
NA,TRBJ2-3,NA,TRBV19,TGTGCCAGTAGTATAGCGGCTAGCACAGATACGCAGTATTTT,CASSIAASTDTQYF
NA,TRBJ2-3,TRBD2,TRBV30,TGTGCCTGGAGTGTAGCGGGGCTCCGCACAGATACGCAGTATTTT,CAWSVAGLRTDTQYF
NA,TRBJ1-6,NA,TRBV6-1,TGTGCCAGCAGTGATTGGGGCGGGAGGGGATCACCCCTCCACTTT,CASSDWGGRGSPLHF
few,TRBJ2-7,TRBD1,TRBV29-1,TGCAGCGTGTCCTTAGGGACAGGGGCCTACGAGCAGTACTTC,CSVSLGTGAYEQYF
NA,TRBJ2-2,TRBD2,TRBV7-7,TGTGCCAGCAGCTCCCACTGGACTAGCGACACCGGGGAGCTGTTTTTT,CASSSHWTSDTGELFF
NA,TRBJ2-1,NA,TRBV19,TGTGCCAGTAGTGCACATAGCTCCTACAATGAGCAGTTCTTC,CASSAHSSYNEQFF
NA,TRBJ1-3,NA,TRBV4-1,TGCGCCAGCAGCCCTCAGCTGGGCTCTGGAAACACCATATATTTT,CASSPQLGSGNTIYF
NA,TRBJ2-5,NA,TRBV7-9,TGTGCCAGCAGCTTAGGAGAACTAGCTCAGTACTTC,CASSLGELAQYF
NA,TRBJ2-1,NA,TRBV29-1,TGCAGCGTGGAGTCCGGACCTTCCTGGGATTCCAATGAGCAGTTCTTC,CSVESGPSWDSNEQFF
NA,TRBJ2-2,TRBD1,TRBV30,TGTGCCTGGGACAGGGTCGCGGTCACCGGGGAGCTGTTTTTT,CAWDRVAVTGELFF
few,TRBJ1-1,TRBD1,TRBV10-3,TGTGCCATCAGTGGGGGACAGATAGAAGCTTTCTTT,CAISGGQIEAFF
NA,TRBJ1-1,NA,TRBV6-5,TGTGCCAGCAGTAACACGGGGGCAAACACTGAAGCTTTCTTT,CASSNTGANTEAFF
once,TRBJ2-3,TRBD2,TRBV25-1,TGTGCCAGCAGTGAATATCTAACTAGCGGGGGGGGAGATACGCAGTATTTT,CASSEYLTSGGGDTQYF
NA,TRBJ1-2,NA,TRBV7-9,TGTGCCAGCAGCCTACGACGACAGGCTGAGGACTACACCTTC,CASSLRRQAEDYTF
NA,TRBJ1-3,NA,TRBV19,TGTGCCAGTTCTGTTGGGTTGACCATATATTTT,CASSVGLTIYF
NA,TRBJ2-7,NA,TRBV5-1,TGCGCCAGCAGCCCCGGGGCCTACGAGCAGTACTTC,CASSPGAYEQYF
NA,TRBJ1-2,NA,TRBV5-4,TGTGCCAGCAGCTTCTTTGGGGGGACCTATGGCTACACCTTC,CASSFFGGTYGYTF
NA,TRBJ1-1,NA,TRBV7-6,TGTGCCAGCAGCTTAGAGAAGAACACTGAAGCTTTCTTT,CASSLEKNTEAFF
NA,TRBJ1-1,NA,TRBV10-3,TGTGCCATCAGTGTAGCAGGGGCCACTGAAGCTTTCTTT,CAISVAGATEAFF
once,TRBJ1-4,NA,TRBV30,TGTGCCTGGCGGACCCAAGCAACTAATGAAAAACTGTTTTTT,CAWRTQATNEKLFF
NA,TRBJ2-3,NA,TRBV5-1,TGCGCCAGCACCCCACAGGGACTAAGCACAGATACGCAGTATTTT,CASTPQGLSTDTQYF
once,TRBJ1-5,NA,TRBV10-3,TGTGCCATCAGTGAGTCGGGCACTAGCAGGCCCCAGCATTTT,CAISESGTSRPQHF
NA,TRBJ2-7,TRBD2,TRBV14,TGTGCCAGCAGCCACCGGACTAGCGGGGGCTACGAGCAGTACTTC,CASSHRTSGGYEQYF
few,TRBJ1-1,NA,TRBV5-1,TGCGCCAGCAGGCGGGGTGGGGCTGAAGCTTTCTTT,CASRRGGAEAFF
NA,TRBJ1-1,NA,TRBV9,TGTGCCAGCAGCGCACAGGGCGGATACACTGAAGCTTTCTTT,CASSAQGGYTEAFF
medium-sized,TRBJ1-1,NA,TRBV7-9,TGTGCCAGCAGACCCAAACCGAACACTGAAGCTTTCTTT,CASRPKPNTEAFF
NA,TRBJ1-2,NA,TRBV6-5,TGTGCCAGCAGTTACTCGCTCGGAGGAGGGAGAGGTGGCTACACCTTC,CASSYSLGGGRGGYTF
NA,TRBJ1-1,NA,TRBV7-7,TGTGCTAGCAGCTTAGACCGAGGCACTGAAGCTTTCTTT,CASSLDRGTEAFF
NA,TRBJ1-2,NA,TRBV9,TGTGCCAGCCCTCTCTTGCCGACCGGTGGCTACACCTTC,CASPLLPTGGYTF
NA,TRBJ2-1,NA,TRBV6-1,TGTGCCAGCAGTGAATGGTTAGGGGAGCAGTTCTTC,CASSEWLGEQFF
NA,TRBJ1-2,NA,TRBV6-6,TGTGCCAGCAGTTACTCCAAGGGGAACTATGGCTACACCTTC,CASSYSKGNYGYTF
few,TRBJ2-5,NA,TRBV18,TGTGCCAGCTCACCTCAACAATCCCGGGTAGAGACCCAGTACTTC,CASSPQQSRVETQYF
NA,TRBJ1-4,NA,TRBV7-2,TGTGCCAGCAGCTTAGGGGGAAAAAATGAAAAACTGTTTTTT,CASSLGGKNEKLFF
NA,TRBJ1-1,TRBD1,TRBV4-1,TGCGCCAGCAGCCCGTACACGGGACAGGGGGCGGAAGCTTTCTTT,CASSPYTGQGAEAFF
NA,TRBJ1-1,NA,TRBV7-9,TGTGCCAGCAGCTTAGACTCTCCTGGAGGGAACACTGAAGCTTTCTTT,CASSLDSPGGNTEAFF
NA,TRBJ2-1,NA,TRBV7-6,TGTGCCAGCAGCTTAGACCGGGGGCCAGGTGAGCAGTTCTTC,CASSLDRGPGEQFF
few,TRBJ2-6,NA,TRBV2,TGTGCCAGCACCCTGGACCCGTCTGGGGCCAACGTCCTGACTTTC,CASTLDPSGANVLTF